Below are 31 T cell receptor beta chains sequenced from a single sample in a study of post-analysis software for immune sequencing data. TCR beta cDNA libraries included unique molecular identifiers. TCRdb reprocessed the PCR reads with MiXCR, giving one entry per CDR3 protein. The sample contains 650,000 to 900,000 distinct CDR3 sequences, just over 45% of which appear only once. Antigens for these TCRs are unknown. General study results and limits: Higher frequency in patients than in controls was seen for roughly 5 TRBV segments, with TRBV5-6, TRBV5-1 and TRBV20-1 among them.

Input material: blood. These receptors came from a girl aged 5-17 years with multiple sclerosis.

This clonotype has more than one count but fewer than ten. The CDR3 reads CASSQDRATNYGYTF. CDR3 sequence (DNA): TGCGCCAGCAGCCAGGACAGGGCCACTAACTATGGCTACACCTTC. The rearrangement joins TRBV5-1 to TRBJ1-2; TRBD1 matches at 8 bases. CDR1 is SGHRS, CDR2 YFSETQ, per germline. The CDR3 totals 15 residues. With V trimmed by 4 bases and J by 0 bases, 5 bases remained unmatched. The whole variable domain, filled in from reference TRBV5-1 and TRBJ1-2, reads KAGVTQTPRYLIKTRGQQVTLSCSPISGHRSVSWYQQTPGQGLQFLFEYFSETQRNKGNFPGRFSGRQFSNSRSEMNVSTLELGDSALYLCASSQDRATNYGYTFGSGTRLTVV.

This CDR3 is CSVSRTDYNEQFF. The DNA of the CDR3 is TGCAGCGTTTCCCGCACTGACTACAATGAGCAGTTCTTC. The rearrangement links TRBV29-1 to TRBJ2-1; D is ambiguous. CDR3 length equals 13 residues. V was trimmed by 5 bases and J by 3 bases, leaving 11 bases between them. Germline-derived CDR1 and CDR2 are SQVTM and ANQGSEA.

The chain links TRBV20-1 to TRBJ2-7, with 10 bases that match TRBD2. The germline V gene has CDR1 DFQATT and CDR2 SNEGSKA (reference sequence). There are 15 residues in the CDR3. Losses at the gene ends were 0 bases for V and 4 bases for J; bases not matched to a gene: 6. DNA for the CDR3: TGCAGTGCTAGAGATCCAGCGGGAGGGCCTTACGAGCAGTACTTC. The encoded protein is CSARDPAGGPYEQYF.

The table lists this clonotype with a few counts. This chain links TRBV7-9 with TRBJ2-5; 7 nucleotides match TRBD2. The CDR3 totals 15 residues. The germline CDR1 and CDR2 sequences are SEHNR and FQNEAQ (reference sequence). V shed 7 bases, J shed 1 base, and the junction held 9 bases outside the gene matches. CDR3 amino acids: CASIGWLAVQETQYF. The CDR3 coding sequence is TGTGCCAGCATCGGATGGCTAGCGGTCCAAGAGACCCAGTACTTC.

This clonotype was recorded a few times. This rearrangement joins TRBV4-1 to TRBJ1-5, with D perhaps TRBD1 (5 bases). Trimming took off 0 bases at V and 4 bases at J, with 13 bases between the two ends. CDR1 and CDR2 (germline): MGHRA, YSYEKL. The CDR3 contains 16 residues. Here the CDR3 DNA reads TGCGCCAGCAGCCAAGATGGGGGTCATGGGAATCAGCCCCAGCATTTT. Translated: CASSQDGGHGNQPQHF.

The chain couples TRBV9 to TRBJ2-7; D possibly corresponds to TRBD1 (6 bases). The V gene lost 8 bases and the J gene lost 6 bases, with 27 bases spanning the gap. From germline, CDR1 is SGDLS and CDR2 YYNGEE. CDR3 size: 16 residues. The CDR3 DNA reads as TGTGCCAGAGATCAGCTCAGGGGTGCGCGGCGTCGCGAGCAGTACTTC. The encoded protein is CARDQLRGARRREQYF.

The CDR3 DNA reads TGTGCCAGCAGTGAATGGGTGAATCAGCCCCAGCATTTT. Translating gives CASSEWVNQPQHF. The genes are TRBV2 and TRBJ1-5; D unresolved. The germline V and J ends were trimmed by 2 bases and 4 bases, with 6 bases remaining between them. This CDR3 has 13 residues. CDR1 is SNHLY, CDR2 FYNNEI, per germline.

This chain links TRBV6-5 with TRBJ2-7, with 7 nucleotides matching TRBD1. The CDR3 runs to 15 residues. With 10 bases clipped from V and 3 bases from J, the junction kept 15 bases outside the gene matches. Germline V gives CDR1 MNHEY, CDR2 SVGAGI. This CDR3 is CATGIDRGQHYEQYF. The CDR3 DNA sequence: TGTGCCACTGGAATAGATAGGGGGCAACACTACGAGCAGTACTTC.

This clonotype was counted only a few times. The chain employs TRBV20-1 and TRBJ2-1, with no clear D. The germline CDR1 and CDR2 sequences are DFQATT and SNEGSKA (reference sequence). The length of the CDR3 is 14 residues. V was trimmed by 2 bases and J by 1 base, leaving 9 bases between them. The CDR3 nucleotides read TGCAGTGCTAGATATCCCGGTTCCTACAATGAGCAGTTCTTC. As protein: CSARYPGSYNEQFF.

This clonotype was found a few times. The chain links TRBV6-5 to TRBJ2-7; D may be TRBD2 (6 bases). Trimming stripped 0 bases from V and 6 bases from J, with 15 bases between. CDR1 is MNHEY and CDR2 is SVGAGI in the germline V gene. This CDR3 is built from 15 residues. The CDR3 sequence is CASSYSSREHAEQYF. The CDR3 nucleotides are TGTGCCAGCAGTTACTCGAGTCGGGAGCATGCCGAGCAGTACTTC.

The DNA of the CDR3 is TGCAGCGCGGGACACCAGAACACTGAAGCTTTCTTT. Amino acids: CSAGHQNTEAFF. V gene TRBV29-1 combines with J gene TRBJ1-1; TRBD1 might be the D (6 bases). The CDR3 runs 12 residues. In germline, CDR1 is SQVTM, CDR2 ANQGSEA. V lost 7 bases, J lost 1 base, and 10 bases lay in between.

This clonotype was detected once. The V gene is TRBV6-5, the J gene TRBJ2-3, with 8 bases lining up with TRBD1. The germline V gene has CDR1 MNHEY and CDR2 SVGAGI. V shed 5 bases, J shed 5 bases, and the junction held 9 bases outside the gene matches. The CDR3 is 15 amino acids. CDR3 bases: TGTGCCAGCAGTGCCAGGGGGCCCGTGGGAGATACGCAGTATTTT. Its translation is CASSARGPVGDTQYF.

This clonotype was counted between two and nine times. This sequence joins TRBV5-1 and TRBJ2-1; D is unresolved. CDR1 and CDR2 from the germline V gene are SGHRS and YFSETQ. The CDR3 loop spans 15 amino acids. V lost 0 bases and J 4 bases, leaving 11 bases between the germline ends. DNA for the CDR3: TGCGCCAGCAGCTTGGCCGCTGGGATTTACAATGAGCAGTTCTTC. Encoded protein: CASSLAAGIYNEQFF.

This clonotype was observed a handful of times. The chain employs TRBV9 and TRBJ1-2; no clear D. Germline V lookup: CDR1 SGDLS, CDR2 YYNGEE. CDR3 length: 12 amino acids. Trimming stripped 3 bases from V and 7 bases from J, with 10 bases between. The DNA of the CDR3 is TGTGCCAGCAGCGAGTATACTGCTGGCTACACCTTC. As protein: CASSEYTAGYTF.

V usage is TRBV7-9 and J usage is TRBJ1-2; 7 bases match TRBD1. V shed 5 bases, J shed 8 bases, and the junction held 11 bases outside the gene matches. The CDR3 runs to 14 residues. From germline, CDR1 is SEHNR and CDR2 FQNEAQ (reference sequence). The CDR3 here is CASSPYRDSRGYTF. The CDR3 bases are TGTGCCAGCAGCCCCTATCGGGACAGTCGGGGCTACACCTTC.

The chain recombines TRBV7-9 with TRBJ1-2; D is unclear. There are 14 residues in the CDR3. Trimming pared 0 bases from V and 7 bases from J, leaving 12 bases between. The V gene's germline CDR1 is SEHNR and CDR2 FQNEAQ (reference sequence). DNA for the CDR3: TGTGCCAGCAGCTTAGCGGTCTCGTACCTTGGCTACACCTTC. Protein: CASSLAVSYLGYTF. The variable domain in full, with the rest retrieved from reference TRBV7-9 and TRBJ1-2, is DTGVSQNPRHKITKRGQNVTFRCDPISEHNRLYWYRQTLGQGPEFLTYFQNEAQLEKSRLLSDRFSAERPKGSFSTLEIQRTEQGDSAMYLCASSLAVSYLGYTFGSGTRLTVV.

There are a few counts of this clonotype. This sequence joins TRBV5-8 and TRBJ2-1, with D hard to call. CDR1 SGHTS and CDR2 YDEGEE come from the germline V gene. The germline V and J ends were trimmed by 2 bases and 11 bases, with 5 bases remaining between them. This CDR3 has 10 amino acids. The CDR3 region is CASSLTQQFF. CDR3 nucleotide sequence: TGTGCCAGCAGCTTAACGCAGCAGTTCTTC.

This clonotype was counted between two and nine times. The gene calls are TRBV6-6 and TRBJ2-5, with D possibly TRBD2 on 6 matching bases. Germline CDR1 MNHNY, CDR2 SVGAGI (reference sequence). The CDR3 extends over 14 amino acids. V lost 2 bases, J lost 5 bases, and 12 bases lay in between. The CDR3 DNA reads TGTGCCAGCAGTTACCCGGGGGTAAGGGAGACCCAGTACTTC. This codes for CASSYPGVRETQYF.

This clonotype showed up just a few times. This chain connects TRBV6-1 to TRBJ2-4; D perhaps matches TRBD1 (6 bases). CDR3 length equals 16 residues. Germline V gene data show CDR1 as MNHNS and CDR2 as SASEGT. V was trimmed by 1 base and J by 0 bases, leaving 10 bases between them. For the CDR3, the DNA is TGTGCCAGCAGTGAAGGGGGGCAGAGAGCCAAAAACATTCAGTACTTC. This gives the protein CASSEGGQRAKNIQYF.

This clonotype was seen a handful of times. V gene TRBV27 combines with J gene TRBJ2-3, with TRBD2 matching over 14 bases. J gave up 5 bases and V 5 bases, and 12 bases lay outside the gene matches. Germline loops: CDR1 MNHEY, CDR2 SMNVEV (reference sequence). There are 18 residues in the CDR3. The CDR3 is CASSPPRLAGGPVDTQYF. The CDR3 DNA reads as TGTGCCAGCAGTCCACCCCGACTAGCGGGAGGGCCGGTAGATACGCAGTATTTT.

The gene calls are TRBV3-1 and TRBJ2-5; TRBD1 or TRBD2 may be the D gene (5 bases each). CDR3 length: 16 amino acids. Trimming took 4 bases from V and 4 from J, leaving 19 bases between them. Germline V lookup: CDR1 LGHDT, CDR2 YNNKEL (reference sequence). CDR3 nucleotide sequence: TGTGCCAGCAGCCGCCGGGGCGACCAGCTGGGAGAGACCCAGTACTTC. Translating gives CASSRRGDQLGETQYF.

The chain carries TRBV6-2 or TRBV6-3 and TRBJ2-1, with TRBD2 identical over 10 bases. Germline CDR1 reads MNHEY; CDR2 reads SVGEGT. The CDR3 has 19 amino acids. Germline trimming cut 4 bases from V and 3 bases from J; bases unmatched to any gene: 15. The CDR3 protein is CASSFPAASGSPLYNEQFF. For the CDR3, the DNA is TGTGCCAGCAGTTTCCCCGCAGCTAGCGGGAGTCCCCTCTACAATGAGCAGTTCTTC.

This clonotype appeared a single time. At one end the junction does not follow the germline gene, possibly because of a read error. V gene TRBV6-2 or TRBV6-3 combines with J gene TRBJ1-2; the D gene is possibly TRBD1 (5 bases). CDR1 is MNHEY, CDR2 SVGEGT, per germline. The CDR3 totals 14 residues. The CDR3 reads CVSSAGPTNYGYTF. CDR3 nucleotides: TGTGTCAGCAGTGCGGGACCTACTAACTATGGCTACACCTTC.

CDR3 in DNA: TGCAGTGCTAGAGATTCGGGGGTGGGGGGCTCACCCCTCCACTTT. Residues: CSARDSGVGGSPLHF. The rearrangement uses TRBV20-1 and TRBJ1-6, with D possibly being TRBD1 (6 bases). Per germline, CDR1 DFQATT and CDR2 SNEGSKA (reference sequence). The CDR3 sequence is 15 residues long. Trimming stripped 0 bases from V and 10 bases from J, with 16 bases between.

DNA of the CDR3: TGCAGCGTTCAGGGACTAGCGGGAGGAATAGAGACCCAGTACTTC. It codes for CSVQGLAGGIETQYF. V usage is TRBV29-1 and J usage is TRBJ2-5; 15 bases agree with TRBD2. The CDR3 loop spans 15 amino acids. The ends lost 5 bases at V and 4 bases at J; junction bases unmatched: 5. Per germline, CDR1 SQVTM and CDR2 ANQGSEA.

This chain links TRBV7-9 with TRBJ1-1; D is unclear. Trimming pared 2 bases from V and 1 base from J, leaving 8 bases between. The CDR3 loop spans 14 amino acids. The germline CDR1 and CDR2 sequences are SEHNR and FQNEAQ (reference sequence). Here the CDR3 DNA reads TGTGCCAGCAGCTTACAGGCAGGGAACACTGAAGCTTTCTTT. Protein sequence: CASSLQAGNTEAFF.

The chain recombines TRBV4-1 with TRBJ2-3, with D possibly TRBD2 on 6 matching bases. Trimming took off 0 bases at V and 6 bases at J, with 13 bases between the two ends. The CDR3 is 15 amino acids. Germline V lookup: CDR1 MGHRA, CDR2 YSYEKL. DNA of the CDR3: TGCGCCAGCAGCCAAGATCTCCAGCTAGCGGATACGCAGTATTTT. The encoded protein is CASSQDLQLADTQYF.

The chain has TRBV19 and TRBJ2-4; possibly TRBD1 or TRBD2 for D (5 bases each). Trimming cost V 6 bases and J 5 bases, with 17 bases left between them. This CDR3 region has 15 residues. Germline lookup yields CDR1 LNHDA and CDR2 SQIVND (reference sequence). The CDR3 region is CASSPGPGRENIQYF. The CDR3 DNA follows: TGTGCCAGTAGCCCGGGGCCTGGGCGGGAAAACATTCAGTACTTC.

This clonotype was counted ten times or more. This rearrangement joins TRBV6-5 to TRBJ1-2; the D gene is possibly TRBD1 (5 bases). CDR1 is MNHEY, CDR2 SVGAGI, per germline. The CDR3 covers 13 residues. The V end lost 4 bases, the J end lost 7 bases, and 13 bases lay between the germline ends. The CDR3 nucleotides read TGTGCCAGCAGTTCCCCCCAGGGAGGTGGCTACACCTTC. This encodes CASSSPQGGGYTF.

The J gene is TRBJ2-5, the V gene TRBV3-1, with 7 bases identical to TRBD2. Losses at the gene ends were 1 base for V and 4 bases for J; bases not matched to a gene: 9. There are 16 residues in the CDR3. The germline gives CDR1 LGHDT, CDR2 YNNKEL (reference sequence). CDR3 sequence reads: CASSQAGLADIETQYF. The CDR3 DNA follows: TGTGCCAGCAGCCAAGCAGGTCTAGCGGACATAGAGACCCAGTACTTC.

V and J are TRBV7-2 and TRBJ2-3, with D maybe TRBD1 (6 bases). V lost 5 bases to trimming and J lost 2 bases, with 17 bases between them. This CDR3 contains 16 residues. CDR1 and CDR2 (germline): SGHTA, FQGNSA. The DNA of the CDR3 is TGTGCCAGCAGCATCCTACAGGGTTGGGACACAGATACGCAGTATTTT. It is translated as CASSILQGWDTDTQYF.